This passage covers 24 T cell receptor beta chains from one sample sequenced in a study of early T cells in non-severe SARS-CoV-2 infection. MiXCR was run by TCRdb on the 5' RACE reads, yielding one entry per CDR3 protein. The sample shows about 48,000 distinct CDR3 sequences, 6.2% of them seen only once. The sequences come from whole blood, collected at baseline. Receptors originate from an adult who was a healthcare worker with PCR-confirmed SARS-CoV-2 infection or an uninfected control (not recorded which).

This clonotype has a count of ten or more. J is TRBJ2-7 and V is TRBV20-1; TRBD2 agrees at 8 bases. The germline gives CDR1 DFQATT, CDR2 SNEGSKA (reference sequence). The CDR3 runs 16 residues. V trimming: 0 bases; J trimming: 7 bases; junction bases outside the gene matches: 14. The CDR3 nucleotides are TGCAGTGCTAGAGACCCCGCAGCGGGAGACTCTCGAGAGCAGTACTTC. It encodes CSARDPAAGDSREQYF.

This clonotype was counted between two and nine times. The gene calls are TRBV28 and TRBJ2-2; D is unclear. CDR1 MDHEN and CDR2 SYDVKM come from the germline V gene. Trimming took 5 bases from V and 2 from J, leaving 15 bases between them. The CDR3 spans 16 residues. CDR3 region: CASSVQLGFNTGELFF. The CDR3 coding sequence is TGTGCCAGCAGTGTTCAATTGGGTTTTAACACCGGGGAGCTGTTTTTT. The full variable domain, its missing parts supplied by reference TRBV28 and TRBJ2-2, is DVKVTQSSRYLVKRTGEKVFLECVQDMDHENMFWYRQDPGLGLRLIYFSYDVKMKEKGDIPEGYSVSREKKERFSLILESASTNQTSMYLCASSVQLGFNTGELFFGEGSRLTVL.

The rearrangement uses TRBV14 and TRBJ2-3; D uncertain. The CDR3 consists of 14 residues. Trimming removed 0 bases from V and 1 base from J, with 5 bases in between. From germline, CDR1 is SGHDN and CDR2 FVKESK. This chain's CDR3 is CASSQDRGTDTQYF. CDR3 sequence (DNA): TGTGCCAGCAGCCAAGATCGGGGCACAGATACGCAGTATTTT.

The table lists this clonotype with many counts. The chain uses TRBV5-1 and TRBJ2-3; perhaps TRBD1 as D (5 bases). The CDR3 covers 16 residues. Trimming took off 3 bases at V and 3 bases at J, with 17 bases between the two ends. Germline V gives CDR1 SGHRS, CDR2 YFSETQ. In nucleotides, the CDR3 is TGCGCCAGCAGCTCAAGGGGCCTCTCAAGTACAGATACGCAGTATTTT. This translates into CASSSRGLSSTDTQYF.

V gene TRBV7-2 combines with J gene TRBJ2-5; 8 bases align to TRBD1. CDR1 and CDR2 (germline): SGHTA, FQGNSA. The CDR3 has 15 amino acids. After removal of 2 bases from V and 6 bases from J, the junction contained 8 bases not matched to a gene. The CDR3 bases are TGTGCCAGCAGCTTAAAGACAGGGGTTAGCCAGACCCAGTACTTC. Its protein is CASSLKTGVSQTQYF.

V is TRBV11-1 and J is TRBJ2-7; perhaps TRBD2 as D (5 bases). This CDR3 spans 14 amino acids. The V gene lost 1 base and the J gene lost 9 bases, with 16 bases spanning the gap. Germline V gene sequence: CDR1 SGHAT, CDR2 FQDESV (reference sequence). As DNA, the CDR3 is TGTGCCAGCAGCTTAGATCACAGCGGCAGACGGCAGTACTTC. This codes for CASSLDHSGRRQYF.

This clonotype has ten or more counts. V usage is TRBV3-1 and J usage is TRBJ2-1; perhaps TRBD1 as D (6 bases). V was trimmed by 6 bases and J by 10 bases, leaving 13 bases between them. This CDR3 is 12 amino acids long. The germline gives CDR1 LGHDT, CDR2 YNNKEL (reference sequence). CDR3 sequence reads: CASSQGQGEQFF. The CDR3, as DNA: TGTGCCAGCAGTCAGGGGCAAGGGGAGCAGTTCTTC.

This clonotype was observed at least ten times. The rearrangement links TRBV19 to TRBJ2-7, with TRBD2 matching over 9 bases. The CDR3 sequence is 16 residues long. V shed 3 bases, J shed 1 base, and the junction held 7 bases outside the gene matches. Per germline, CDR1 LNHDA and CDR2 SQIVND (reference sequence). The CDR3 loop is CASSIFSSGESYEQYF. The CDR3 DNA is TGTGCCAGTAGTATTTTCTCTAGCGGGGAATCCTACGAGCAGTACTTC.

There are a few counts of this clonotype. V usage is TRBV20-1 and J usage is TRBJ2-1; D remains unclear. This CDR3 comprises 12 residues. Trimming cost V 4 bases and J 9 bases, with 13 bases left between them. Germline V gives CDR1 DFQATT, CDR2 SNEGSKA (reference sequence). This CDR3 is CSANPDGGEQFF. The CDR3 bases are TGCAGTGCTAACCCGGACGGCGGTGAGCAGTTCTTC.

The sample holds a few counts of this clonotype. V is TRBV29-1 and J is TRBJ2-7; 9 nucleotides align to TRBD2. Trimming at V came to 7 bases and at J to 1 base, leaving 17 bases not matched to a gene. The CDR3 sequence is 17 residues long. CDR1 is SQVTM and CDR2 is ANQGSEA in the germline V gene. CDR3: CSAIGKPSGNGSYEQYF. The CDR3 bases are TGCAGCGCCATAGGGAAGCCTAGCGGGAATGGGTCCTACGAGCAGTACTTC.

This clonotype was detected only a few times. The gene calls are TRBV28 and TRBJ2-7, with TRBD1 matching 10 bases. The trim removed 6 bases at V and 3 bases at J, leaving 8 bases unmatched. Germline loops: CDR1 MDHEN, CDR2 SYDVKM. This CDR3 is 15 amino acids long. Here the CDR3 reads CASRQTRTGGYEQYF. Here the CDR3 DNA reads TGTGCCAGCAGACAAACAAGGACAGGGGGCTACGAGCAGTACTTC.

CDR3 sequence reads: CAWRRSGSRDEQFF. The CDR3 coding sequence is TGTGCCTGGAGACGGAGCGGGAGCAGGGATGAGCAGTTCTTC. The chain carries TRBV30 and TRBJ2-1, with 8 bases that match TRBD2. Germline lookup yields CDR1 GTSNPN and CDR2 SVGIG (reference sequence). This CDR3 is built from 14 residues. After removal of 3 bases from V and 8 bases from J, the junction contained 9 bases not matched to a gene.

This clonotype appeared a few times. CDR3 nucleotide sequence: TGTGCCAGCAGTTTCCCCCCCGACAGGGGAATTCAGTACTTC. Its translation is CASSFPPDRGIQYF. This rearrangement joins TRBV27 to TRBJ2-4; TRBD1 matches at 8 bases. The CDR3 length is 14 residues. Germline V gene data show CDR1 as MNHEY and CDR2 as SMNVEV (reference sequence). V shed 3 bases, J shed 10 bases, and the junction held 8 bases outside the gene matches.

This clonotype was found many times. The chain joins TRBV5-6 to TRBJ1-6, with D maybe TRBD1 (6 bases). The V gene lost 6 bases and the J gene lost 7 bases, with 14 bases spanning the gap. The CDR3 has 14 residues. Germline V gene data show CDR1 as SGHDT and CDR2 as YYEEEE. The CDR3: CASNSPTGNSPLHF. CDR3 in DNA: TGTGCCAGCAACTCACCTACAGGGAATTCACCCCTCCACTTT.

This clonotype was recorded many times. This chain uses TRBV12-3 or TRBV12-4 with TRBJ1-2; D is ambiguous. The CDR3 is made up of 13 amino acids. V was trimmed by 3 bases and J by 6 bases, leaving 11 bases between them. CDR3 sequence: CASSLGLGDGYTF. CDR3 coding DNA: TGTGCCAGCAGTTTGGGGTTGGGTGATGGCTACACCTTC.

This clonotype has at least ten counts. V is TRBV28 and J is TRBJ1-1; 7 positions agree with TRBD1. Germline V gives CDR1 MDHEN, CDR2 SYDVKM. CDR3 length equals 15 residues. Trimming cost V 2 bases and J 1 base; bases outside gene matches: 4. The DNA for the CDR3 is TGTGCCAGCAGTTTACACGACAGGGCGAACACTGAAGCTTTCTTT. It codes for CASSLHDRANTEAFF.

This clonotype turned up a few times. The V call is TRBV5-1, the J call TRBJ1-2, with a weak D call TRBD1 (5 bases). The V gene's germline CDR1 is SGHRS and CDR2 YFSETQ. This CDR3 is built from 15 residues. V was cut by 0 bases and J by 5 bases, with 14 bases left in between. The CDR3 reads CASSLEGRDVYGYTF. The CDR3 nucleotides are TGCGCCAGCAGCTTGGAGGGCAGGGACGTTTATGGCTACACCTTC.

This clonotype was picked up many times. The chain couples TRBV28 to TRBJ2-7; no clear D gene. Trimming removed 6 bases from V and 4 bases from J, with 10 bases in between. Germline V gene data show CDR1 as MDHEN and CDR2 as SYDVKM. This CDR3 region has 12 residues. The CDR3, as DNA: TGTGCCAGCAGCCAAGTCGGATACGAGCAGTACTTC. As protein: CASSQVGYEQYF.

In this sample, this clonotype turned up many times. The chain employs TRBV21-1 and TRBJ2-5; the table assigns TRBD1, which was not confirmed against the DNA. TRBV21-1 is classified as a pseudogene. The CDR3 consists of 16 residues. The CDR3 region is CASSKVDRGRRETQYF. CDR3 DNA sequence: TGTGCCAGCAGCAAGGTTGACAGGGGGCGCCGGGAGACCCAGTACTTC.

This clonotype was seen ten or more times. The rearrangement uses TRBV29-1 and TRBJ2-1, with D possibly matching TRBD2 (5 bases). The V end was cut by 7 bases, the J end by 9 bases, with 19 bases between. CDR1 is SQVTM and CDR2 is ANQGSEA in the germline V gene. The CDR3 is 13 amino acids. The CDR3 loop is CSESGGLHSEQFF. CDR3 bases: TGCAGCGAAAGCGGCGGGCTTCATAGTGAGCAGTTCTTC.

This clonotype was recorded a few times. The CDR3 nucleotides read TGTGCCAGCAGTTTATCGAGACAGGTTAATTCACCCCTCCACTTT. Its translation is CASSLSRQVNSPLHF. This chain uses TRBV27 with TRBJ1-6; D may be TRBD1 (6 bases). V dropped 0 bases and J dropped 6 bases, with 9 bases sitting between them. The CDR3 is made up of 15 amino acids. CDR1 and CDR2 (germline): MNHEY, SMNVEV (reference sequence).

This clonotype was recorded many times. The chain's CDR3 is CASSLLQGSWNTEAFF. CDR3 DNA: TGTGCCAGCAGTTTGCTGCAGGGGTCATGGAACACTGAAGCTTTCTTT. This chain joins TRBV28 and TRBJ1-1, with D possibly matching TRBD1 (6 bases). From germline, CDR1 is MDHEN and CDR2 SYDVKM. Trimming pared 3 bases from V and 1 base from J, leaving 15 bases between. The CDR3 spans 16 residues.

This clonotype was counted only a few times. The V and J genes are TRBV28 and TRBJ1-5, with D hard to call. Germline lookup yields CDR1 MDHEN and CDR2 SYDVKM. CDR3 length: 14 residues. V was trimmed by 3 bases and J by 7 bases, leaving 13 bases between them. DNA of the CDR3: TGTGCCAGCAGTTTTGAGCAGGTGGCGCAGCCCCAGCATTTT. Translation: CASSFEQVAQPQHF.

This clonotype was seen at least ten times. The chain employs TRBV7-2 and TRBJ2-5; unclear D gene. The ends were cut back, 5 bases at V and 4 bases at J, with 11 bases in the middle. Germline values: CDR1 SGHTA, CDR2 FQGNSA. The CDR3 totals 13 residues. As DNA, the CDR3 is TGTGCCAGCAGCACCCAAACGGCAGAGACCCAGTACTTC. It specifies CASSTQTAETQYF. Looking up the rest from reference TRBV7-2 and TRBJ2-5 gives the full variable domain: GAGVSQSPSNKVTEKGKDVELRCDPISGHTALYWYRQSLGQGLEFLIYFQGNSAPDKSGLPSDRFSAERTGGSVSTLTIQRTQQEDSAVYLCASSTQTAETQYFGPGTRLLVL.